These 32 T cell receptor beta chains came from one sample sequenced in a study of a mutant IDH1 vaccine in newly diagnosed glioma. Method: immunoSEQ multiplex PCR; TCRdb's copy keeps in-frame clones and lacks some. The sample has over 55,000 clones, 75% to 85% seen once. Their recognized antigens are unknown. Time point defined: week 35, safety follow-up. Vaccine doses each comprised 300 ug of mutant IDH1 20-mer peptide, with topical imiquimod. The starting material was PBMCs, obtained from a glioma patient whose treatment included an IDH1 peptide vaccine. All receptors derive from a middle-aged man with glioma.

V gene TRBV6-5 combines with J gene TRBJ1-1; tentative D call: TRBD1 (5 bases). CDR3 length: 14 amino acids. V was shortened by 4 bases and J by 1 base, with 10 bases between the two germline ends. From germline, CDR1 is MNHEY and CDR2 SVGAGI. CDR3 coding DNA: TGTGCCAGCAGTTCATCAGGGTGGAACACTGAAGCTTTCTTT. Protein sequence: CASSSSGWNTEAFF.

The chain links TRBV19 to TRBJ1-5; D gene ambiguous. CDR1 and CDR2 (germline): LNHDA, SQIVND (reference sequence). Trimming took 8 bases from V and 0 from J, leaving 14 bases between them. This CDR3 contains 15 residues. Here the CDR3 reads CASSWAGYSNQPQHF. In DNA form, the CDR3 reads TGTGCCAGTTCCTGGGCAGGATATAGCAATCAGCCCCAGCATTTT.

The chain carries TRBV7-2 and TRBJ2-3; TRBD2 matches 8 bases. The V gene end was trimmed by 5 bases and the J gene end by 0 bases; junction bases not matched to a gene: 1. CDR1 is SGHTA and CDR2 is FQGNSA in the germline V gene. This CDR3 region has 14 residues. This chain's CDR3 is CASSSGGSTDTQYF. As DNA, the CDR3 is TGTGCCAGCAGCAGCGGGGGTAGCACAGATACGCAGTATTTT.

V gene TRBV5-6 combines with J gene TRBJ2-2; D unclear. V gave up 0 bases and J gave up 5 bases, with 2 bases separating them. This CDR3 is built from 12 residues. Germline CDR1 reads SGHDT; CDR2 reads YYEEEE. CDR3 region: CASSLATGELFF. CDR3 in DNA: TGTGCCAGCAGCTTGGCGACCGGGGAGCTGTTTTTT.

This sequence joins TRBV2 and TRBJ1-1; D perhaps matches TRBD1 (6 bases). The V end was cut by 6 bases, the J end by 1 base, with 18 bases between. Germline V lookup: CDR1 SNHLY, CDR2 FYNNEI. There are 16 residues in the CDR3. CDR3 in amino acids: CASRGASAGENTEAFF. The DNA for the CDR3 is TGTGCCAGCAGGGGGGCGTCAGCAGGAGAGAACACTGAAGCTTTCTTT.

This sequence joins TRBV5-1 and TRBJ2-3; 7 bases are shared with TRBD1. The CDR3 loop spans 13 amino acids. Germline loops: CDR1 SGHRS, CDR2 YFSETQ. With 6 bases clipped from V and 4 bases from J, the junction kept 5 bases outside the gene matches. In nucleotides, the CDR3 is TGCGCCAGCACCAGACAGGGCGCAGATACGCAGTATTTT. This encodes CASTRQGADTQYF. Filled out from reference TRBV5-1 and TRBJ2-3, the complete variable domain reads KAGVTQTPRYLIKTRGQQVTLSCSPISGHRSVSWYQQTPGQGLQFLFEYFSETQRNKGNFPGRFSGRQFSNSRSEMNVSTLELGDSALYLCASTRQGADTQYFGPGTRLTVL.

The chain is built from TRBV7-9 and TRBJ2-7; 14 bases fit TRBD2. The CDR3 spans 16 residues. V shed 1 base and J 7 bases; nucleotides not matched to a gene: 6. Germline V lookup: CDR1 SEHNR, CDR2 FQNEAQ (reference sequence). The CDR3 protein is CASSLVPGLAGEEQYF. In DNA form, the CDR3 reads TGTGCCAGCAGCTTAGTCCCGGGACTAGCGGGAGAGGAGCAGTACTTC. The full variable domain, rest sourced from reference TRBV7-9 and TRBJ2-7, is DTGVSQNPRHKITKRGQNVTFRCDPISEHNRLYWYRQTLGQGPEFLTYFQNEAQLEKSRLLSDRFSAERPKGSFSTLEIQRTEQGDSAMYLCASSLVPGLAGEEQYFGPGTRLTVT.

The CDR3 nucleotides read TGTGCCAGCAGCGTAGGGCAGGGGGCGACCTACGAGCAGTACTTC. It specifies CASSVGQGATYEQYF. The genes are TRBV9 and TRBJ2-7, with 8 bases identical to TRBD1. V shed 0 bases, J shed 2 bases, and the junction held 4 bases outside the gene matches. The CDR3 spans 15 residues. The germline V gene has CDR1 SGDLS and CDR2 YYNGEE. Together with reference TRBV9 and TRBJ2-7, the CDR3 gives the full variable domain: DSGVTQTPKHLITATGQRVTLRCSPRSGDLSVYWYQQSLDQGLQFLIQYYNGEERAKGNILERFSAQQFPDLHSELNLSSLELGDSALYFCASSVGQGATYEQYFGPGTRLTVT.

This sequence joins TRBV19 and TRBJ2-3; 11 bases line up with TRBD2. This CDR3 comprises 16 residues. Germline lookup yields CDR1 LNHDA and CDR2 SQIVND (reference sequence). The V and J ends lost 5 bases and 2 bases, in that order; junction bases with no gene match: 6. The chain's CDR3 is CASSPGLAELTDTQYF. The CDR3 nucleotides are TGTGCCAGTAGTCCGGGACTAGCGGAGCTCACAGATACGCAGTATTTT.

CDR3: CASSKGYEQYF. The DNA for the CDR3 is TGTGCCAGCTCTAAGGGCTACGAGCAGTACTTC. The chain joins TRBV2 to TRBJ2-7; no reliable D call. This CDR3 spans 11 amino acids. The V gene's germline CDR1 is SNHLY and CDR2 FYNNEI. Trimming left V 8 bases short and J 3 bases short, with 8 bases between. The full variable domain, in which reference TRBV2 and TRBJ2-7 provide the parts outside the CDR3, is EPEVTQTPSHQVTQMGQEVILRCVPISNHLYFYWYRQILGQKVEFLVSFYNNEISEKSEIFDDQFSVERPDGSNFTLKIRSTKLEDSAMYFCASSKGYEQYFGPGTRLTVT.

The chain carries TRBV5-4 and TRBJ2-3; no reliable D call. Germline V gives CDR1 SGHNT, CDR2 YYREEE (reference sequence). The CDR3 runs 13 residues. V gave up 4 bases and J gave up 4 bases, with 10 bases separating them. The CDR3 nucleotides are TGTGCCAGCAGCCACAGAAGCGCAGATACGCAGTATTTT. It encodes CASSHRSADTQYF. The variable domain in full, completed from reference TRBV5-4 and TRBJ2-3, reads ETGVTQSPTHLIKTRGQQVTLRCSSQSGHNTVSWYQQALGQGPQFIFQYYREEENGRGNFPPRFSGLQFPNYSSELNVNALELDDSALYLCASSHRSADTQYFGPGTRLTVL.

The DNA for the CDR3 is TGTGCCAGCAGTGGGGCCAGAATGAACACTGAAGCTTTCTTT. It yields the protein CASSGARMNTEAFF. The chain recombines TRBV6-1 with TRBJ1-1; D ambiguous. In germline, CDR1 is MNHNS, CDR2 SASEGT. Trimming took 4 bases from V and 0 from J, leaving 9 bases between them. This CDR3 region has 14 residues.

V is TRBV15 and J is TRBJ2-5; maybe TRBD1 (6 bases). The CDR3 has 14 amino acids. V was cut by 3 bases and J by 1 base, with 9 bases left in between. Germline V lookup: CDR1 LNHNV, CDR2 YYDKDF (reference sequence). CDR3 sequence reads: CATSRTGGQETQYF. CDR3 nucleotides: TGTGCCACCAGCAGGACAGGCGGCCAAGAGACCCAGTACTTC.

This rearrangement joins TRBV27 to TRBJ1-1, with 9 bases identical to TRBD1. Germline CDR1 reads MNHEY; CDR2 reads SMNVEV (reference sequence). After removal of 6 bases from V and 2 bases from J, the junction contained 4 bases not matched to a gene. The CDR3 runs to 14 residues. The CDR3 reads CASSQGQGNTEAFF. For the CDR3, the DNA is TGTGCCAGCAGCCAGGGACAGGGAAACACTGAAGCTTTCTTT.

The CDR3 nucleotides are TGTGCCTGGTCTCCACAGGTAGAGCAGTTCTTC. Translated: CAWSPQVEQFF. This chain connects TRBV30 to TRBJ2-1; a possible D gene is TRBD1 (5 bases). V lost 5 bases and J lost 10, with 12 bases in between. This CDR3 spans 11 amino acids. CDR1 is GTSNPN and CDR2 is SVGIG in the germline V gene (reference sequence). The full variable domain, its missing parts supplied by reference TRBV30 and TRBJ2-1, is SQTIHQWPATLVQPVGSPLSLECTVEGTSNPNLYWYRQAAGRGLQLLFYSVGIGQISSEVPQNLSASRPQDRQFILSSKKLLLSDSGFYLCAWSPQVEQFFGPGTRLTVL.

This chain connects TRBV2 to TRBJ2-5; D tentatively fits TRBD1 or TRBD2 (5 bases each). V lost 1 base and J lost 5, with 11 bases in between. The CDR3 has 14 amino acids. Germline CDR1 is SNHLY and CDR2 is FYNNEI. The CDR3 bases are TGTGCCAGCAGTGAAGACTCCTGGGGGGAGACCCAGTACTTC. This codes for CASSEDSWGETQYF.

This sequence joins TRBV18 and TRBJ2-7; 8 nucleotides agree with TRBD1. J lost 5 bases, V lost 4 bases, and 7 bases had no gene match. Germline assignment: CDR1 KGHSH and CDR2 LQKENI. The length of the CDR3 is 14 residues. CDR3 loop: CASSQSRGPNEQYF. CDR3 nucleotides: TGTGCCAGCTCACAGTCCAGGGGGCCCAACGAGCAGTACTTC. The whole variable domain, remainder taken from reference TRBV18 and TRBJ2-7, is NAGVMQNPRHLVRRRGQEARLRCSPMKGHSHVYWYRQLPEEGLKFMVYLQKENIIDESGMPKERFSAEFPKEGPSILRIQQVVRGDSAAYFCASSQSRGPNEQYFGPGTRLTVT.

This chain connects TRBV1 to TRBJ2-5; the DNA was not compared with TRBD2, the D call given in the table. The DNA end favors TRBJ2-7, so the J call may be wrong. TRBV1 is deemed a pseudogene. The CDR3 is made up of 19 amino acids. CDR3 region: CTSSQDPPWDLAGSYEQYF. In nucleotides, the CDR3 is TGCACCAGCAGCCAAGATCCCCCATGGGATCTAGCGGGCTCCTACGAGCAGTACTTC.

The chain carries TRBV20-1 and TRBJ2-1, with D possibly TRBD1 on 6 matching bases. Germline lookup yields CDR1 DFQATT and CDR2 SNEGSKA (reference sequence). CDR3 length: 11 amino acids. V was trimmed by 6 bases and J by 7 bases, leaving 10 bases between them. The CDR3 reads CSARTDNEQFF. The CDR3 DNA reads TGCAGTGCCCGGACAGATAATGAGCAGTTCTTC.

The chain employs TRBV30 and TRBJ1-6; the match to TRBD1 covers 8 bases. The CDR3 has 14 residues. The germline gives CDR1 GTSNPN, CDR2 SVGIG (reference sequence). V was pared by 1 base and J by 7 bases, with 3 bases of the junction left unmatched. CDR3 amino acids: CAWSAQGGNSPLHF. In DNA, the CDR3 is TGTGCCTGGAGTGCACAGGGGGGGAATTCACCCCTCCACTTT.

The chain employs TRBV2 and TRBJ2-4, with D perhaps being TRBD1 or TRBD2 (5 bases each). The CDR3 is 22 residues long. CDR1 is SNHLY and CDR2 is FYNNEI in the germline V gene. The V end lost 0 bases, the J end lost 0 bases, and 27 bases lay between the germline ends. CDR3 DNA sequence: TGTGCCAGCAGTGAAGCGGGGGTTAGGGCAGGCTCGCCCCTCCTAGCCAAAAACATTCAGTACTTC. It is translated as CASSEAGVRAGSPLLAKNIQYF.

The chain links TRBV18 to TRBJ2-3; 9 bases agree with TRBD2. The germline gives CDR1 KGHSH, CDR2 LQKENI. This CDR3 region has 16 residues. Losses at the gene ends were 0 bases for V and 4 bases for J; bases not matched to a gene: 5. The CDR3 region has the DNA TGTGCCAGCTCACCACCGACCCTAGCGGGGTCAGATACGCAGTATTTT. It codes for CASSPPTLAGSDTQYF. Combining the CDR3 with reference TRBV18 and TRBJ2-3 gives the whole variable domain NAGVMQNPRHLVRRRGQEARLRCSPMKGHSHVYWYRQLPEEGLKFMVYLQKENIIDESGMPKERFSAEFPKEGPSILRIQQVVRGDSAAYFCASSPPTLAGSDTQYFGPGTRLTVL.

This clone has only one observation. This chain connects TRBV6-6 to TRBJ1-5; D is unresolved. V lost 6 bases to trimming and J lost 1 base, with 7 bases between them. Looked up from germline, CDR1 is MNHNY and CDR2 is SVGAGI (reference sequence). This CDR3 has 13 amino acids. The CDR3 DNA reads as TGTGCCAGCAGCCAGATCAGCAATCAGCCCCAGCATTTT. Encoded protein: CASSQISNQPQHF.

The genes are TRBV28 and TRBJ2-7, with unresolved D. Trimming took 6 bases from V and 2 from J, leaving 5 bases between them. Germline V gene data show CDR1 as MDHEN and CDR2 as SYDVKM. The CDR3 has 11 amino acids. The DNA for the CDR3 is TGTGCCAGCAGCACTCCCTACGAGCAGTACTTC. Encoded protein: CASSTPYEQYF.

The chain recombines TRBV11-1 with TRBJ2-2; D remains ambiguous. V was shortened by 1 base and J by 5 bases, with 5 bases between the two germline ends. In germline, CDR1 is SGHAT, CDR2 FQDESV (reference sequence). This CDR3 has 13 amino acids. The CDR3 region has the DNA TGTGCCAGCAGCTTAGAGATGACCGGGGAGCTGTTTTTT. This encodes CASSLEMTGELFF.

V and J are TRBV2 and TRBJ1-5; tentatively, D is TRBD1 (6 bases). This CDR3 is built from 15 residues. V was pared by 6 bases and J by 5 bases, with 17 bases between. Looked up from germline, CDR1 is SNHLY and CDR2 is FYNNEI. CDR3 DNA sequence: TGTGCCAGCAGGATATACAGGGTCGGGGATCAGCCCCAGCATTTT. The encoded protein is CASRIYRVGDQPQHF.

This clone is a singleton in its sample. The rearrangement links TRBV2 to TRBJ2-7; possible D gene TRBD1, 5 bases. The CDR3 runs 13 residues. V lost 6 bases, J lost 1 base, and 10 bases lay in between. The germline gives CDR1 SNHLY, CDR2 FYNNEI. This CDR3 is CASRGQASYEQYF. CDR3 coding DNA: TGTGCCAGCAGGGGGCAGGCGTCCTACGAGCAGTACTTC.

The chain uses TRBV11-2 and TRBJ2-3, with D perhaps being TRBD1 or TRBD2 (5 bases each). The CDR3 extends over 15 amino acids. Trimming removed 4 bases from V and 0 bases from J, with 11 bases in between. Germline assignment: CDR1 SGHAT and CDR2 FQNNGV. The chain's CDR3 is CASSSGTHSTDTQYF. Here the CDR3 DNA reads TGTGCCAGCAGCTCCGGGACCCATAGCACAGATACGCAGTATTTT.

The chain recombines TRBV6-4 with TRBJ2-5, with 8 bases matching TRBD2. Trimming at V came to 7 bases and at J to 13 bases, leaving 17 bases not matched to a gene. This CDR3 has 14 amino acids. CDR1 and CDR2 (germline): MRHNA, SNTAGT. CDR3 nucleotide sequence: TGTGCCAGCACCCAACCCGGACTAGCCCCAGAAGGGTACTTC. Protein: CASTQPGLAPEGYF.

V gene TRBV29-1 combines with J gene TRBJ2-1; 11 positions agree with TRBD2. V lost 4 bases to trimming and J lost 5 bases; unmatched junction nucleotides: 4. The germline CDR1 and CDR2 sequences are SQVTM and ANQGSEA. The CDR3 is 14 residues long. The CDR3 DNA follows: TGCAGCGTTGCGACTAGCGGGATTCACAATGAGCAGTTCTTC. Translating gives CSVATSGIHNEQFF.

The J gene is TRBJ2-7, the V gene TRBV4-3; D is undetermined. This CDR3 contains 15 residues. Germline CDR1 LGHNA, CDR2 YSLEER. V was cut by 3 bases and J by 4 bases, with 16 bases left in between. The CDR3 loop reads CASSQDKAHGYEQYF. CDR3 nucleotide sequence: TGCGCCAGCAGCCAGGATAAGGCTCATGGGTACGAGCAGTACTTC.

This chain uses TRBV18 with TRBJ2-7; TRBD1 aligns across 11 bases. Germline lookup yields CDR1 KGHSH and CDR2 LQKENI. Germline trimming cut 3 bases from V and 6 bases from J; bases unmatched to any gene: 10. The CDR3 runs to 16 residues. CDR3 residues: CASSPMGQGEGREQYF. The CDR3 nucleotides read TGTGCCAGCTCACCGATGGGACAGGGGGAAGGTCGCGAGCAGTACTTC.